This T cell receptor beta chain is from a study of blood T cell repertoires in COVID-19. Overall study context: Material from acute and convalescent COVID-19 was sourced from the United States, Italy and Spain.

The table came from immunoSEQ multiplex PCR; TCRdb's copy has only in-frame clones and leaves some out. The table records 250,000 to 350,000 clones, approximately 86% of them present only once. Trimming removed 7 bases at V and 0 bases at J, with 12 bases between. Germline CDR1 MDHEN, CDR2 SYDVKM. This CDR3 region has 14 residues. This chain joins TRBV28 and TRBJ1-2; D gene ambiguous. The origin of this receptor is a woman aged 50 to 60 who had recovered from COVID-19. The source material was peripheral blood. The CDR3 sequence is CASNPPGSNYGYTF. CDR3 nucleotide sequence: TGTGCCAGCAACCCTCCGGGGTCTAACTATGGCTACACCTTC.